This TCR beta chain was captured by sequencing in a study of OX40 agonist ivuxolimab in advanced cancers. Looking at the study overall: The treatment was a fully human IgG2 OX40 agonist, ivuxolimab. In three patients, partial responses were observed, one with hepatocellular carcinoma and two with cutaneous melanoma. Participants could have had prior anti-PD-1, anti-PD-L1 or anti-CTLA-4 therapy, and approximately 40% had some.

TCRdb's table, derived via immunoSEQ multiplex PCR, lists solely in-frame clones and lacks some. The top ten hold approximately 2.1% of the sample, which has 44,000 or so clones, about four fifths seen once. The germline V gene has CDR1 LNHDA and CDR2 SQIVND (reference sequence). This CDR3 has 15 amino acids. Trimming removed 1 base at V and 2 bases at J, with 11 bases between. This rearrangement joins TRBV19 to TRBJ1-2; D not certain. This receptor was obtained from an adult with an advanced solid tumor such as melanoma, head and neck, liver or kidney cancer. The sequenced sample was CD4+ or CD8+ T cells sorted from blood, obtained in a trial of the OX40 agonist ivuxolimab. The CDR3 nucleotides read TGTGCCAGTAGTATAGGCGGCAGCTCAAACTATGGCTACACCTTC. Translation: CASSIGGSSNYGYTF.